These 21 T cell receptor beta chains originate from one sample sequenced in a study of T cell changes during pregnancy in multiple sclerosis. Profiled with immunoSEQ multiplex PCR; TCRdb holds only in-frame clones, not every one. The sample has about 97,000 clones, just over 90% seen once. The sample was peripheral blood, taken in the second trimester of pregnancy. The origin of the receptors is a female donor in good health, enrolled as a control in a pregnancy study.

The chain uses TRBV6-5 and TRBJ1-1, with TRBD1 identical over 7 bases. CDR1 and CDR2 (germline): MNHEY, SVGAGI. This CDR3 contains 12 residues. The CDR3 loop is CATLTGRTEAFF. As DNA, the CDR3 is TGTGCGACCCTGACAGGGAGAACTGAAGCTTTCTTT.

The rearrangement uses TRBV5-1 and TRBJ1-1; 7 bases match TRBD1. J gave up 3 bases and V 4 bases, and 9 bases lay outside the gene matches. The CDR3 covers 15 residues. Germline lookup yields CDR1 SGHRS and CDR2 YFSETQ. The CDR3 DNA sequence: TGCGCCAGCAGCGGACGACAGGGAGGTCACACTGAAGCTTTCTTT. It codes for CASSGRQGGHTEAFF.

The chain recombines TRBV5-4 with TRBJ2-5; D is unresolved. The germline V gene encodes CDR1 SGHNT and CDR2 YYREEE (reference sequence). The CDR3 spans 14 residues. V was trimmed by 1 base and J by 4 bases, leaving 11 bases between them. Here the CDR3 reads CASSLKEWRETQYF. The CDR3 nucleotides are TGTGCCAGCAGCTTGAAGGAATGGAGAGAGACCCAGTACTTC.

V gene TRBV15 combines with J gene TRBJ1-1; TRBD1 might be the D (6 bases). The V gene's germline CDR1 is LNHNV and CDR2 YYDKDF (reference sequence). The CDR3 length is 15 residues. Trimming left V 5 bases short and J 1 base short, with 14 bases between. Written as DNA, the CDR3 is TGTGCCACCAGCGACTTCGGGGGGGCGAACACTGAAGCTTTCTTT. As protein: CATSDFGGANTEAFF.

The chain combines TRBV7-8 with TRBJ1-1; D is ambiguous. CDR1 is SGHVS, CDR2 FQNEAQ, per germline. The V end lost 5 bases, the J end lost 4 bases, and 20 bases lay between the germline ends. There are 16 residues in the CDR3. The CDR3: CASSLRAGGFITEAFF. The CDR3 region has the DNA TGTGCCAGCAGCCTGCGGGCAGGAGGCTTTATCACTGAAGCTTTCTTT.

The chain combines TRBV6-6 with TRBJ2-1; 7 bases align to TRBD1. Germline values: CDR1 MNHNY, CDR2 SVGAGI (reference sequence). The CDR3 has 13 amino acids. The junction had 6 bases not matched to a gene; V was cut back by 2 bases and J by 11 bases. CDR3 loop: CASSYLGQAQQFF. In nucleotides, the CDR3 is TGTGCCAGCAGTTACCTCGGACAGGCTCAGCAGTTCTTC.

This clone showed up just once. The V call is TRBV30, the J call TRBJ1-2, with 8 bases that match TRBD1. CDR3 size: 14 residues. J was trimmed by 7 bases and V by 0 bases; bases with no gene match: 7. Germline CDR1 GTSNPN, CDR2 SVGIG (reference sequence). DNA for the CDR3: TGTGCCTGGAGTGTAACAGGGGGATCAAGTGGCTACACCTTC. It specifies CAWSVTGGSSGYTF. The whole variable domain, filled in from reference TRBV30 and TRBJ1-2, reads SQTIHQWPATLVQPVGSPLSLECTVEGTSNPNLYWYRQAAGRGLQLLFYSVGIGQISSEVPQNLSASRPQDRQFILSSKKLLLSDSGFYLCAWSVTGGSSGYTFGSGTRLTVV.

There are a few counts of this clone. The rearrangement joins TRBV2 to TRBJ1-2; D ambiguous. The CDR3 sequence is 14 residues long. V shed 4 bases and J shed 0 bases, with 9 bases lying between them. Germline CDR1 and CDR2: SNHLY and FYNNEI. The chain's CDR3 is CASSAYRANYGYTF. The CDR3 DNA is TGTGCCAGCAGTGCCTACAGAGCTAACTATGGCTACACCTTC.

The chain combines TRBV6-1 with TRBJ2-1; weak D call: TRBD2 (5 bases). Germline-derived CDR1 and CDR2 are MNHNS and SASEGT. Between the trimmed V and J ends, which lost 4 bases and 5 bases, there was a span of 12 bases. The CDR3 has 14 amino acids. Here the CDR3 DNA reads TGTGCCAGCAGTGTTGAGGGCAGAGACAATGAGCAGTTCTTC. This gives the protein CASSVEGRDNEQFF.

This chain links TRBV7-8 with TRBJ2-5; 10 bases line up with TRBD2. The germline V gene has CDR1 SGHVS and CDR2 FQNEAQ. The CDR3 totals 17 residues. Germline trimming cut 3 bases from V and 1 base from J; bases unmatched to any gene: 8. DNA of the CDR3: TGTGCCAGCAGCTTTACTTGGACTAGCGGATCCCAAGAGACCCAGTACTTC. Protein product: CASSFTWTSGSQETQYF.

V gene TRBV6-1 combines with J gene TRBJ1-5, with 8 bases fitting TRBD1. Losses at the gene ends were 6 bases for V and 6 bases for J; bases not matched to a gene: 4. The CDR3 is 13 residues long. The V gene's germline CDR1 is MNHNS and CDR2 SASEGT. The CDR3 is CASRTGQAQPQHF. In DNA, the CDR3 is TGTGCCAGCAGGACGGGACAGGCTCAGCCCCAGCATTTT.

This rearrangement joins TRBV7-6 to TRBJ2-7; 10 positions agree with TRBD1. The CDR3 sequence is 15 residues long. V was clipped by 1 base and J by 3 bases; unmatched bases: 3. CDR1 and CDR2 from the germline V gene are SGHVS and FNYEAQ. CDR3: CASSLGDRGHYEQYF. The CDR3 DNA is TGTGCCAGCAGCTTAGGGGACAGGGGACACTACGAGCAGTACTTC.

V gene TRBV27 combines with J gene TRBJ2-1; 10 bases are a match to TRBD1. This CDR3 has 15 amino acids. The germline CDR1 and CDR2 sequences are MNHEY and SMNVEV (reference sequence). J lost 4 bases, V lost 6 bases, and 6 bases had no gene match. The DNA for the CDR3 is TGTGCCAGCAGCGATCAGGGACAGGGGTACAATGAGCAGTTCTTC. Amino acid sequence: CASSDQGQGYNEQFF.

This sequence joins TRBV18 and TRBJ1-2; D is uncertain. The CDR3 has 14 residues. Trimming removed 6 bases from V and 4 bases from J, with 15 bases in between. The germline CDR1 and CDR2 sequences are KGHSH and LQKENI. Written as DNA, the CDR3 is TGTGCCAGCTCCCCGGCAGGCAGTCTCTATGGCTACACCTTC. Translation gives CASSPAGSLYGYTF.

This chain joins TRBV28 and TRBJ1-1, with 10 bases identical to TRBD1. This CDR3 is built from 16 residues. From germline, CDR1 is MDHEN and CDR2 SYDVKM. With V trimmed by 4 bases and J by 5 bases, 10 bases remained unmatched. The CDR3 DNA follows: TGTGCCAGCAGTTCCCGGACAGGGGGATGGTTGACTGAAGCTTTCTTT. This codes for CASSSRTGGWLTEAFF.

V is TRBV7-2 and J is TRBJ1-1; the match to TRBD1 covers 7 bases. CDR1 is SGHTA, CDR2 FQGNSA, per germline. Trimming cost V 3 bases and J 2 bases; bases outside gene matches: 3. The length of the CDR3 is 14 residues. The CDR3 reads CASSLHRGNTEAFF. The CDR3 nucleotides read TGTGCCAGCAGCTTGCACAGGGGTAACACTGAAGCTTTCTTT.

The chain couples TRBV19 to TRBJ1-2; D might be TRBD1 (6 bases). Trimming cost V 7 bases and J 4 bases, with 7 bases left between them. The germline V gene has CDR1 LNHDA and CDR2 SQIVND (reference sequence). The CDR3 loop spans 11 amino acids. This CDR3 reads CASTRGYGYTF. The CDR3 DNA reads TGTGCCAGTACCAGGGGCTATGGCTACACCTTC.

The chain is built from TRBV14 and TRBJ2-7, with a tentative D call TRBD2 (6 bases). V dropped 4 bases and J dropped 0 bases, with 16 bases sitting between them. The CDR3 covers 16 residues. The germline CDR1 and CDR2 sequences are SGHDN and FVKESK. The CDR3 is CASSRVLSGSSYEQYF. The DNA of the CDR3 is TGTGCCAGCAGCCGCGTTCTTAGCGGCAGCTCCTACGAGCAGTACTTC.

V usage is TRBV29-1 and J usage is TRBJ1-3, with D maybe TRBD1 (5 bases). The V end was cut by 4 bases, the J end by 0 bases, with 19 bases between. The CDR3 contains 17 residues. The germline gives CDR1 SQVTM, CDR2 ANQGSEA. The CDR3 reads CSVVWSTATRSGNTIYF. The DNA of the CDR3 is TGCAGCGTTGTTTGGTCGACAGCTACCCGCTCTGGAAACACCATATATTTT. Full variable domain (missing parts from reference TRBV29-1 and TRBJ1-3): SAVISQKPSRDICQRGTSLTIQCQVDSQVTMMFWYRQQPGQSLTLIATANQGSEATYESGFVIDKFPISRPNLTFSTLTVSNMSPEDSSIYLCSVVWSTATRSGNTIYFGEGSWLTVV.

The chain joins TRBV12-2 to TRBJ2-5; the table gives TRBD1 as D, unverified against the DNA. TRBV12-2 is noted as a pseudogene. This CDR3 comprises 15 residues. The CDR3 coding sequence is TGTGCAAGTCGCTTAGAGGTCTCCAAAAGGGGGACCCAGTACTTC. Protein: CASRLEVSKRGTQYF.

The chain has TRBV19 and TRBJ1-2; 8 nucleotides line up with TRBD1. Trimming cost V 5 bases and J 4 bases; bases outside gene matches: 3. This CDR3 is 13 amino acids long. Germline V lookup: CDR1 LNHDA, CDR2 SQIVND (reference sequence). CDR3 bases: TGTGCCAGTAGTCCCGGGACAGGCTATGGCTACACCTTC. Residues: CASSPGTGYGYTF. The whole variable domain, filled in from reference TRBV19 and TRBJ1-2, reads DGGITQSPKYLFRKEGQNVTLSCEQNLNHDAMYWYRQDPGQGLRLIYYSQIVNDFQKGDIAEGYSVSREKKESFPLTVTSAQKNPTAFYLCASSPGTGYGYTFGSGTRLTVV.